These 25 T cell receptor beta chains originate from one sample sequenced in a study of sequential checkpoint blockade in melanoma. Measured with immunoSEQ multiplex PCR; TCRdb has only the in-frame clones, and not every one. Of roughly 1,500 clones listed, 21% are singletons. Stated treatment: randomized to nivolumab then ipilimumab (arm A) or the reverse (arm B). This sample comprised tumor tissue (inferred from file names), obtained from a patient given nivolumab and ipilimumab in sequence. These receptors were collected from a human donor with melanoma.

The chain carries TRBV18 and TRBJ2-3; the match to TRBD1 covers 7 bases. Losses at the gene ends were 4 bases for V and 1 base for J; bases not matched to a gene: 5. CDR3 length: 15 amino acids. Germline values: CDR1 KGHSH, CDR2 LQKENI. Written as DNA, the CDR3 is TGTGCCAGCTCACAGACAGGGTCCCGCACAGATACGCAGTATTTT. Translation gives CASSQTGSRTDTQYF. Combining the CDR3 with reference TRBV18 and TRBJ2-3 gives the whole variable domain NAGVMQNPRHLVRRRGQEARLRCSPMKGHSHVYWYRQLPEEGLKFMVYLQKENIIDESGMPKERFSAEFPKEGPSILRIQQVVRGDSAAYFCASSQTGSRTDTQYFGPGTRLTVL.

This clone was detected only a few times. The rearrangement uses TRBV18 and TRBJ2-7; no firm D call. The V end lost 3 bases, the J end lost 3 bases, and 9 bases lay between the germline ends. This CDR3 contains 13 residues. CDR1 is KGHSH, CDR2 LQKENI, per germline. The CDR3 loop is CASSPSQNYEQYF. The DNA of the CDR3 is TGTGCCAGCTCACCCTCGCAGAACTACGAGCAGTACTTC.

The V and J genes are TRBV6-8 and TRBJ1-5, with no clear D. The CDR3 sequence is 13 residues long. Trimming left V 6 bases short and J 4 bases short, with 10 bases between. Germline loops: CDR1 MNHGY, CDR2 SAAAGT. The CDR3 reads CASSDGSNQPQHF. The CDR3 DNA reads TGTGCCAGCAGCGACGGATCTAATCAGCCCCAGCATTTT.

This clone was seen a few times. The CDR3 end falls 1 residue outside the read, so it is completed with the germline J gene. The chain couples TRBV6-1 to TRBJ2-3; TRBD1 agrees at 9 bases. The CDR3 has 16 residues. V trimming: 1 base; J trimming: 4 bases; junction bases outside the gene matches: 6. CDR1 and CDR2 (germline): MNHNS, SASEGT. The CDR3 DNA, read in part, is TGTGCCAGCAGTGAAGGAAGGGGGACAGGGTCAGATACGCAGTAT. It translates to CASSEGRGTGSDTQY. In full, the CDR3 is CASSEGRGTGSDTQYF.

This clone is medium-sized (0.01 to 0.1%). The CDR3 loop reads CASSNDRVRGLYGYTF. In DNA, the CDR3 is TGTGCCAGCAGCAACGACAGGGTACGGGGCCTCTATGGCTACACCTTC. The rearrangement uses TRBV11-3 and TRBJ1-2; 7 bases line up with TRBD1. Germline V CDR1 and CDR2: SGHNT, YENEEA. Germline trimming cut 5 bases from V and 4 bases from J; bases unmatched to any gene: 13. CDR3 length: 16 amino acids.

This chain links TRBV30 with TRBJ2-6, with a weak D call TRBD1 (5 bases). Trimming cost V 3 bases and J 3 bases, with 9 bases left between them. Germline V gives CDR1 GTSNPN, CDR2 SVGIG (reference sequence). This CDR3 spans 14 amino acids. In nucleotides, the CDR3 is TGTGCCTGGAGCGCAGGGTATGGGGCCAACGTCCTGACTTTC. Amino acid sequence: CAWSAGYGANVLTF. Filled out from reference TRBV30 and TRBJ2-6, the complete variable domain reads SQTIHQWPATLVQPVGSPLSLECTVEGTSNPNLYWYRQAAGRGLQLLFYSVGIGQISSEVPQNLSASRPQDRQFILSSKKLLLSDSGFYLCAWSAGYGANVLTFGAGSRLTVL.

The J gene is TRBJ2-7, the V gene TRBV6-8; 11 nucleotides align to TRBD2. Germline lookup yields CDR1 MNHGY and CDR2 SAAAGT. Germline trimming cut 7 bases from V and 5 bases from J; bases unmatched to any gene: 10. This CDR3 contains 15 residues. The CDR3 sequence: CASTTPLAGANEQYF. CDR3 bases: TGTGCCAGCACCACGCCACTAGCGGGAGCCAACGAGCAGTACTTC.

The chain links TRBV11-3 to TRBJ2-2; the D gene is possibly TRBD2 (5 bases). The germline CDR1 and CDR2 sequences are SGHNT and YENEEA. CDR3 length equals 15 residues. The V end lost 0 bases, the J end lost 1 base, and 6 bases lay between the germline ends. This chain's CDR3 is CASSLEAGNTGELFF. CDR3 DNA: TGTGCCAGCAGCTTAGAGGCGGGGAACACCGGGGAGCTGTTTTTT. The whole variable domain, remainder taken from reference TRBV11-3 and TRBJ2-2, is EAGVVQSPRYKIIEKKQPVAFWCNPISGHNTLYWYLQNLGQGPELLIRYENEEAVDDSQLPKDRFSAERLKGVDSTLKIQPAELGDSAVYLCASSLEAGNTGELFFGEGSRLTVL.

This clone is classed as large (0.1 to 1%). One junction end does not reproduce the germline sequence, and a read error may be involved. V is TRBV11-3 and J is TRBJ1-2, with 7 bases identical to TRBD1. The CDR3 extends over 14 amino acids. Germline CDR1 and CDR2: SGHNT and YENEEA. The CDR3 DNA reads TGTGCCAGCAGCATCGACAGGGCTAATTATGGCTACACCTTC. Translated: CASSIDRANYGYTF.

This clone was recorded a few times. The V call is TRBV6-1, the J call TRBJ1-1; 7 bases map to TRBD1. Trimming took 1 base from V and 4 from J; bases not matched to a gene: 3. Germline-derived CDR1 and CDR2 are MNHNS and SASEGT. CDR3 size: 14 residues. The chain's CDR3 is CASSEGGTATEAFF. In DNA, the CDR3 is TGTGCCAGCAGTGAAGGGGGGACAGCCACTGAAGCTTTCTTT.

This clone is judged large. This chain links TRBV29-1 with TRBJ1-1; TRBD1 matches at 7 bases. With V trimmed by 5 bases and J by 4 bases, 7 bases remained unmatched. CDR1 is SQVTM, CDR2 ANQGSEA, per germline. This CDR3 has 13 residues. The CDR3 sequence is CSVTGQATTEAFF. The CDR3 nucleotides read TGCAGCGTTACCGGACAGGCGACCACTGAAGCTTTCTTT. Filled out from reference TRBV29-1 and TRBJ1-1, the complete variable domain reads SAVISQKPSRDICQRGTSLTIQCQVDSQVTMMFWYRQQPGQSLTLIATANQGSEATYESGFVIDKFPISRPNLTFSTLTVSNMSPEDSSIYLCSVTGQATTEAFFGQGTRLTVV.

This clone was counted a few times. The J gene is TRBJ2-7, the V gene TRBV6-8; TRBD2 is a possible D gene (5 bases). This CDR3 has 15 amino acids. The V gene's germline CDR1 is MNHGY and CDR2 SAAAGT. The V end was cut by 7 bases, the J end by 2 bases, with 18 bases between. This chain's CDR3 is CASMHRTGTTYEQYF. The DNA of the CDR3 is TGTGCCAGCATGCATAGGACTGGAACTACCTACGAGCAGTACTTC.

This clone has more than one count but fewer than ten. This chain links TRBV6-8 with TRBJ2-1; D uncertain. The CDR3 runs 13 residues. The V gene's germline CDR1 is MNHGY and CDR2 SAAAGT. The V and J ends lost 8 bases and 8 bases respectively, with 16 bases between them. The CDR3 here is CASALRSNDEQFF. The DNA for the CDR3 is TGTGCCAGCGCACTAAGGTCTAATGATGAGCAGTTCTTC.

Points on this clone: The germline gene is not matched at one end of the junction; a read error may be the cause. The J gene is TRBJ2-6, the V gene TRBV6-8; 12 bases fit TRBD1. Per the germline V gene, CDR1 is MNHGY and CDR2 is SAAAGT. This CDR3 is 18 amino acids long. The CDR3 coding sequence is TGTGCCAGCAGTGACTCGGGACAGGGGGCGAGTGGGGCCAACGTCCTGACTTTC. Protein product: CASSDSGQGASGANVLTF.

CDR3 in DNA: TGTGCCAGCTCCGGGACTAGCGGGAGCCCCGGGGGAGATACGCAGTATTTT. It specifies CASSGTSGSPGGDTQYF. V gene TRBV18 combines with J gene TRBJ2-3; 14 bases line up with TRBD2. Germline trimming cut 6 bases from V and 5 bases from J; bases unmatched to any gene: 10. The CDR3 is 17 residues long. Germline V CDR1 and CDR2: KGHSH, LQKENI.

In this sample, this clone turned up a few times. This CDR3 reads CATGRVGIEKLFF. CDR3 bases: TGCGCCACGGGAAGGGTTGGAATTGAAAAACTGTTTTTT. V usage is TRBV10-1 and J usage is TRBJ1-4; D unresolved. Germline V CDR1 and CDR2: WNHNN, SYGVQD (reference sequence). With 10 bases removed from V and 7 bases from J, the gap between germline ends came to 16 bases. The CDR3 consists of 13 residues.

This clone was counted a few times. The chain couples TRBV6-8 to TRBJ2-3; 11 bases line up with TRBD1. Germline V lookup: CDR1 MNHGY, CDR2 SAAAGT. Trimming took 5 bases from V and 4 from J; bases not matched to a gene: 2. CDR3 length: 14 residues. CDR3 sequence reads: CASSEGQGADTQYF. The CDR3 DNA is TGTGCCAGCAGTGAGGGACAGGGGGCAGATACGCAGTATTTT.

V usage is TRBV12-5 and J usage is TRBJ1-5; possible D gene TRBD1, 6 bases. Germline V gene data show CDR1 as LGHNT and CDR2 as FRNRAP. This CDR3 has 13 amino acids. CDR3 residues: CASTRGGYQPQHF. The CDR3 DNA follows: TGTGCCAGCACCAGGGGTGGTTATCAGCCCCAGCATTTT.

The chain joins TRBV9 to TRBJ2-1, with 15 bases identical to TRBD2. The junction had 3 bases not matched to a gene; V was cut back by 3 bases and J by 5 bases. This CDR3 comprises 16 residues. The germline V gene has CDR1 SGDLS and CDR2 YYNGEE. In nucleotides, the CDR3 is TGTGCCAGCAGCGAGGGACTAGCGGGAGGTAACAATGAGCAGTTCTTC. This translates into CASSEGLAGGNNEQFF.

This clone is categorized as medium-sized. The rearrangement joins TRBV11-3 to TRBJ2-7, with unresolved D. This CDR3 has 15 residues. The germline gives CDR1 SGHNT, CDR2 YENEEA. The V gene lost 5 bases and the J gene lost 1 base, with 15 bases spanning the gap. The CDR3 DNA sequence: TGTGCCAGCAGCAGCCTCGGTTCTAATTCCTACGAGCAGTACTTC. Its translation: CASSSLGSNSYEQYF.

In its sample, this clone was seen a few times. J is TRBJ2-1 and V is TRBV6-8; 10 bases map to TRBD1. The V and J ends lost 4 bases and 4 bases, in that order; junction bases with no gene match: 10. The CDR3 consists of 17 residues. Germline CDR1 reads MNHGY; CDR2 reads SAAAGT. Written as DNA, the CDR3 is TGTGCCAGCAGTTTCACCCCCGGGACAGGGGAATACAATGAGCAGTTCTTC. It encodes CASSFTPGTGEYNEQFF.

By its share, this clone is large. V is TRBV11-3 and J is TRBJ2-2; D might be TRBD2 (5 bases). Germline CDR1 SGHNT, CDR2 YENEEA. There are 14 residues in the CDR3. V lost 2 bases and J 4 bases, leaving 8 bases between the germline ends. Here the CDR3 DNA reads TGTGCCAGCAGCTTAAGCGGAGCCACCGGGGAGCTGTTTTTT. Its translation is CASSLSGATGELFF.

This clone was seen only a few times. The chain has TRBV25-1 and TRBJ1-1, with 10 nucleotides matching TRBD1. The trim removed 3 bases at V and 1 base at J, leaving 11 bases unmatched. CDR3 size: 18 residues. CDR1 is MGHDK, CDR2 SYGVNS, per germline. The CDR3 sequence is CASSDQPGQGYGNTEAFF. Written as DNA, the CDR3 is TGTGCCAGCAGTGACCAACCGGGACAGGGGTATGGGAACACTGAAGCTTTCTTT.

The chain links TRBV9 to TRBJ1-2; 7 positions agree with TRBD1. The CDR3 spans 14 residues. Germline assignment: CDR1 SGDLS and CDR2 YYNGEE. The J segment lost 6 bases and the V segment lost 2 bases, leaving 7 bases of the junction unmatched. CDR3 nucleotide sequence: TGTGCCAGCAGCGTGGCGGACAGGAGTGATGGCTACACCTTC. Translation gives CASSVADRSDGYTF.

This chain joins TRBV6-8 and TRBJ2-2, with D maybe TRBD2 (5 bases). The CDR3 length is 14 residues. The germline V and J ends were trimmed by 0 bases and 7 bases, with 9 bases remaining between them. From germline, CDR1 is MNHGY and CDR2 SAAAGT. The chain's CDR3 is CASSYSKEGGELFF. As DNA, the CDR3 is TGTGCCAGCAGTTACTCGAAAGAGGGCGGGGAGCTGTTTTTT.